The text below deals with one T cell receptor beta chain. This sample was taken from a study of a mutant IDH1 vaccine in newly diagnosed glioma. Study-level information: Sex distribution of treated patients was roughly 60% male and roughly 40% female; mean age was 40.4 years. Patients got radiotherapy, temozolomide, or both beforehand, and most got both.

Indicated time point: baseline, week 1 (first vaccination visit). As to treatment: pre-vaccination baseline after standard-of-care therapy. Each of the donors came in with new WHO grade 3 or 4 astrocytomas that were IDH1-mutant and ATRX-lost. Germline CDR1 is KGHSH and CDR2 is LQKENI. The J segment lost 5 bases and the V segment lost 4 bases, leaving 10 bases of the junction unmatched. The CDR3 has 16 residues. Profiling relied on immunoSEQ multiplex PCR, and the TCRdb table lists in-frame clones only, not all of them. Of some 50,000 clones in the sample, 86% are singletons; the top ten hold around 2.4%.

Specimen: PBMCs, collected from a glioma patient treated with radiotherapy, temozolomide or both. The origin of this receptor is a man in his forties or fifties with glioma. The V gene is TRBV18, the J gene TRBJ2-2; TRBD1 aligns across 7 bases. The CDR3 nucleotides read TGTGCCAGCTCACGGGCCGGGACAGTCCTTACCGGGGAGCTGTTTTTT. Translation: CASSRAGTVLTGELFF.